What follows are 8 T cell receptor beta chains derived from one specimen sequenced in a study of patients and donors after allogeneic stem cell transplantation. TCRdb ran MiXCR on the RT-PCR reads and lists one entry per CDR3 protein. The table has about 160,000 distinct CDR3 sequences, 30% to 45% seen once; the top ten hold less than 60%. The sequencing sample was made of blood, either unsorted or a sorted T cell fraction (not recorded which). Receptors were obtained from a human donor who was either an allogeneic HSCT recipient or a stem cell or donor lymphocyte infusion donor (not recorded which). It is not recorded whose cells these are; they may come from a transplant donor.

This chain joins TRBV14 and TRBJ2-7; 10 nucleotides agree with TRBD1. V shed 1 base, J shed 2 bases, and the junction held 5 bases outside the gene matches. The germline gives CDR1 SGHDN, CDR2 FVKESK. The CDR3 sequence is 16 residues long. The CDR3 coding sequence is TGTGCCAGCAGCCAAGGCCGCGGACAGGGGGCCTACGAGCAGTACTTC. It translates to CASSQGRGQGAYEQYF.

This clonotype was seen only once. The CDR3 protein is CASSPGFQETQYF. CDR3 nucleotides: TGCGCCAGCAGCCCGGGATTCCAAGAGACCCAGTACTTC. The J gene is TRBJ2-5, the V gene TRBV4-3, with TRBD2 as a possible D gene (5 bases). Germline-derived CDR1 and CDR2 are LGHNA and YSLEER. Trimming cost V 4 bases and J 1 base, with 7 bases left between them. The CDR3 spans 13 residues.

This clonotype was detected a few times. This rearrangement joins TRBV28 to TRBJ1-4; weak D call: TRBD1 (6 bases). The CDR3 has 14 amino acids. V was shortened by 5 bases and J by 3 bases, with 10 bases between the two germline ends. Germline V gives CDR1 MDHEN, CDR2 SYDVKM. Here the CDR3 DNA reads TGTGCCAGCAGTCCAGGGGATGCTAATGAAAAACTGTTTTTT. Translation gives CASSPGDANEKLFF.

This clonotype was recorded a few times. This chain connects TRBV30 to TRBJ1-2; TRBD1 agrees at 7 bases. The germline gives CDR1 GTSNPN, CDR2 SVGIG (reference sequence). With 4 bases clipped from V and 2 bases from J, the junction kept 4 bases outside the gene matches. This CDR3 is built from 13 residues. CDR3 in DNA: TGTGCCTGGAAGGGGGCGCCGAACTATGGCTACACCTTC. The encoded protein is CAWKGAPNYGYTF.

The rearrangement joins TRBV12-3 or TRBV12-4 to TRBJ1-4, with D unresolved. This CDR3 has 11 amino acids. The V end was cut by 6 bases, the J end by 4 bases, with 3 bases between. The CDR3 region is CASSRNEKLFF. The CDR3 DNA reads TGTGCCAGCAGCCGTAATGAAAAACTGTTTTTT.

The sample holds many counts of this clonotype. The rearrangement joins TRBV28 to TRBJ1-2, with D unresolved. Germline V gene data show CDR1 as MDHEN and CDR2 as SYDVKM. This CDR3 contains 10 residues. The V end lost 7 bases, the J end lost 3 bases, and 3 bases lay between the germline ends. The CDR3 region has the DNA TGTGCCAGCATGCACTATGGCTACACCTTC. Translation gives CASMHYGYTF.

This sequence joins TRBV15 and TRBJ1-1; D is unresolved. Germline loops: CDR1 LNHNV, CDR2 YYDKDF (reference sequence). The CDR3 extends over 15 amino acids. Trimming pared 0 bases from V and 2 bases from J, leaving 10 bases between. DNA of the CDR3: TGTGCCACCAGCAGAGATCGCGGCGGAAACACTGAAGCTTTCTTT. It specifies CATSRDRGGNTEAFF.

This chain uses TRBV2 with TRBJ1-2; TRBD1 is a possible D gene (5 bases). V was trimmed by 0 bases and J by 8 bases, leaving 7 bases between them. The CDR3 length is 12 residues. Germline V gene sequence: CDR1 SNHLY, CDR2 FYNNEI. CDR3 loop: CASSEAGDGYTF. DNA for the CDR3: TGTGCCAGCAGTGAAGCGGGGGACGGCTACACCTTC.